The 23 T cell receptor beta chains given below trace back to one sample, sequenced in a study of blood T cell repertoires in COVID-19. The repertoire was sequenced with immunoSEQ multiplex PCR; TCRdb's copy has only in-frame clones and lacks some. The sample carries about 130,000 clones, 65% to 85% recorded once. Sequencing was carried out using peripheral blood. These receptors were obtained from a woman over 75 with acute or convalescent COVID-19.

This chain uses TRBV4-3 with TRBJ2-6; perhaps TRBD1 as D (5 bases). There are 16 residues in the CDR3. V lost 6 bases and J lost 0, with 12 bases in between. Per germline, CDR1 LGHNA and CDR2 YSLEER. The CDR3 nucleotides read TGCGCCAGCAGACCACAGGTGTCCTCTGGGGCCAACGTCCTGACTTTC. It specifies CASRPQVSSGANVLTF.

The chain has TRBV19 and TRBJ1-1; D is ambiguous. Germline V gene lookup returns CDR1 LNHDA and CDR2 SQIVND (reference sequence). CDR3 size: 14 residues. The ends were cut back, 1 base at V and 5 bases at J, with 11 bases in the middle. CDR3 loop: CASSIAGVGTEAFF. The CDR3 region has the DNA TGTGCCAGTAGTATAGCCGGGGTCGGGACTGAAGCTTTCTTT.

The table lists this clone with a count of one. The rearrangement uses TRBV30 and TRBJ2-2; D remains ambiguous. CDR3 length equals 14 residues. V was cut by 3 bases and J by 7 bases, with 15 bases left in between. Germline-derived CDR1 and CDR2 are GTSNPN and SVGIG (reference sequence). CDR3 bases: TGTGCCTGGAGGTCCCATGAGCAGGTCGGGGAGCTGTTTTTT. Residues: CAWRSHEQVGELFF.

This clone was seen just once. The chain recombines TRBV5-6 with TRBJ1-5; 8 bases agree with TRBD1. V shed 0 bases and J 9 bases; nucleotides not matched to a gene: 2. Germline-derived CDR1 and CDR2 are SGHDT and YYEEEE. The CDR3 covers 13 residues. The CDR3 loop reads CASSLDRGMPQHF. CDR3 nucleotide sequence: TGTGCCAGCAGCTTGGACAGGGGGATGCCCCAGCATTTT.

The chain joins TRBV20-1 to TRBJ1-1; 9 nucleotides align to TRBD1. The CDR3 loop spans 11 amino acids. V was clipped by 6 bases and J by 9 bases; unmatched bases: 5. CDR1 DFQATT and CDR2 SNEGSKA come from the germline V gene (reference sequence). CDR3 amino acids: CSARTGAKAFF. The DNA of the CDR3 is TGCAGTGCCAGGACAGGGGCGAAAGCTTTCTTT.

The table lists this clone with a few counts. The chain recombines TRBV28 with TRBJ1-4; D is possibly TRBD1 (5 bases). The V end was cut by 5 bases, the J end by 2 bases, with 15 bases between. This CDR3 is 16 amino acids long. Germline V gene sequence: CDR1 MDHEN, CDR2 SYDVKM. CDR3 bases: TGTGCCAGCAGTGCATCCAGGGATCCGACTAATGAAAAACTGTTTTTT. Protein product: CASSASRDPTNEKLFF.

The chain is built from TRBV13 and TRBJ1-2, with D possibly TRBD1 on 5 matching bases. This CDR3 contains 13 residues. The V end lost 3 bases, the J end lost 5 bases, and 10 bases lay between the germline ends. Germline assignment: CDR1 PRHDT and CDR2 FYEKMQ (reference sequence). The CDR3 DNA sequence: TGTGCCAGCAGCTTGACAGCCCAGTATGGCTACACCTTC. This encodes CASSLTAQYGYTF.

CDR3 nucleotides: TGTGCCAGCAGCCGACTAGCCCCCCAGTTCTTC. Its translation: CASSRLAPQFF. The chain recombines TRBV2 with TRBJ2-1; 7 bases are a match to TRBD2. Per the germline V gene, CDR1 is SNHLY and CDR2 is FYNNEI. The trim removed 6 bases at V and 13 bases at J, leaving 6 bases unmatched. The CDR3 has 11 amino acids. Combining the CDR3 with reference TRBV2 and TRBJ2-1 gives the whole variable domain EPEVTQTPSHQVTQMGQEVILRCVPISNHLYFYWYRQILGQKVEFLVSFYNNEISEKSEIFDDQFSVERPDGSNFTLKIRSTKLEDSAMYFCASSRLAPQFFGPGTRLTVL.

V is TRBV24-1 and J is TRBJ1-1, with D maybe TRBD1 (6 bases). Germline V gene lookup returns CDR1 KGHDR and CDR2 SFDVKD. Trimming took 3 bases from V and 3 from J, leaving 16 bases between them. There are 16 residues in the CDR3. The CDR3 region has the DNA TGTGCCACCAGTGATCCCCAGGGGAGGGTTGACACTGAAGCTTTCTTT. Protein sequence: CATSDPQGRVDTEAFF.

The V and J genes are TRBV5-1 and TRBJ1-2; 9 bases line up with TRBD1. The CDR3 length is 12 residues. Trimming removed 7 bases from V and 8 bases from J; junction bases left unmatched: 6. The germline V gene encodes CDR1 SGHRS and CDR2 YFSETQ. The CDR3 DNA reads TGCGCCAGCGGGACAGGGACACTCGGCTACACCTTC. Translated: CASGTGTLGYTF.

The chain joins TRBV30 to TRBJ1-3; the D gene is possibly TRBD1 (6 bases). The V end was cut by 4 bases, the J end by 0 bases, with 10 bases between. Germline V gene sequence: CDR1 GTSNPN, CDR2 SVGIG (reference sequence). The CDR3 covers 14 residues. The CDR3 DNA is TGTGCCTGGACCCAAGGGGGCTCTGGAAACACCATATATTTT. It codes for CAWTQGGSGNTIYF.

This clone was recorded only once. This chain joins TRBV27 and TRBJ2-1; 12 bases map to TRBD2. V was clipped by 4 bases and J by 2 bases; unmatched bases: 6. Per germline, CDR1 MNHEY and CDR2 SMNVEV (reference sequence). The CDR3 runs 17 residues. Written as DNA, the CDR3 is TGTGCCAGCAGTTCCCGACTAGCGGGAGCTCCCTACAATGAGCAGTTCTTC. This translates into CASSSRLAGAPYNEQFF.

The J gene is TRBJ2-7, the V gene TRBV10-2, with D possibly matching TRBD2 (6 bases). This CDR3 comprises 13 residues. Germline V gene lookup returns CDR1 WSHSY and CDR2 SAAADI. V was shortened by 8 bases and J by 2 bases, with 13 bases between the two germline ends. The CDR3 region is CASAAGHTYEQYF. In DNA form, the CDR3 reads TGCGCCAGCGCAGCGGGCCACACCTACGAGCAGTACTTC.

This clone appeared once. CDR3 residues: CASSLDPGNYGYTF. The CDR3, as DNA: TGTGCCAGCAGCTTAGACCCAGGGAACTATGGCTACACCTTC. V is TRBV7-2 and J is TRBJ1-2; possible D gene TRBD1, 5 bases. The CDR3 spans 14 residues. Germline CDR1 and CDR2: SGHTA and FQGNSA. The V end lost 1 base, the J end lost 2 bases, and 8 bases lay between the germline ends.

A few counts support this clone. The chain uses TRBV5-4 and TRBJ2-7; TRBD1 agrees at 11 bases. Germline CDR1 is SGHNT and CDR2 is YYREEE (reference sequence). Trimming removed 4 bases from V and 11 bases from J; junction bases left unmatched: 5. The length of the CDR3 is 12 residues. The CDR3 spells CASSAGQGVEYF. In DNA form, the CDR3 reads TGTGCCAGCAGCGCGGGACAGGGGGTTGAGTACTTC. Combining the CDR3 with reference TRBV5-4 and TRBJ2-7 gives the whole variable domain ETGVTQSPTHLIKTRGQQVTLRCSSQSGHNTVSWYQQALGQGPQFIFQYYREEENGRGNFPPRFSGLQFPNYSSELNVNALELDDSALYLCASSAGQGVEYFGPGTRLTVT.

This rearrangement joins TRBV5-6 to TRBJ2-3, with D maybe TRBD2 (6 bases). This CDR3 contains 14 residues. CDR1 and CDR2 (germline): SGHDT, YYEEEE. The V end was cut by 0 bases, the J end by 5 bases, with 10 bases between. DNA of the CDR3: TGTGCCAGCAGCTTGGGGAGGGGCCAAGATACGCAGTATTTT. Residues: CASSLGRGQDTQYF.

Details on this clone: A junction boundary mismatches the germline segment, possibly from a read error. The chain combines TRBV5-4 with TRBJ2-1, with 16 bases fitting TRBD2. The germline CDR1 and CDR2 sequences are SGHNT and YYREEE (reference sequence). CDR3 length equals 13 residues. CDR3 region: CASSLAGLAGGLF. In DNA, the CDR3 is TGTGCCAGCAGCTTGGCGGGACTAGCGGGAGGGCTCTTC.

This clone has only one observation. J is TRBJ1-2 and V is TRBV6-5; D remains unclear. Trimming left V 6 bases short and J 4 bases short, with 12 bases between. CDR1 and CDR2 (germline): MNHEY, SVGAGI. The CDR3 is 13 residues long. Here the CDR3 DNA reads TGTGCCAGCAGAATTGGCGGTCCCTATGGCTACACCTTC. It yields the protein CASRIGGPYGYTF.

The V gene is TRBV6-6, the J gene TRBJ1-1; 7 bases are shared with TRBD1. J gave up 3 bases and V 5 bases, and 6 bases lay outside the gene matches. The CDR3 spans 14 residues. Germline CDR1 is MNHNY and CDR2 is SVGAGI (reference sequence). CDR3 sequence: CASSRYGTDTEAFF. Written as DNA, the CDR3 is TGTGCCAGCAGTCGCTATGGGACAGACACTGAAGCTTTCTTT.

The chain is built from TRBV14 and TRBJ1-4, with a possible D match to TRBD1 (5 bases). CDR3 length: 13 residues. Germline values: CDR1 SGHDN, CDR2 FVKESK. Trimming took off 1 base at V and 11 bases at J, with 11 bases between the two ends. CDR3 amino acids: CASSQAPGGKLFF. CDR3 bases: TGTGCCAGCAGCCAAGCGCCCGGGGGGAAACTGTTTTTT.

This chain connects TRBV5-5 to TRBJ2-1, with 8 bases identical to TRBD2. The junction had 6 bases not matched to a gene; V was cut back by 6 bases and J by 1 base. Germline CDR1 is SGHKS and CDR2 is YYEKEE (reference sequence). The CDR3 is 15 residues long. Written as DNA, the CDR3 is TGTGCCAGCATCCTAGCGGGTGTTTCCTACAATGAGCAGTTCTTC. Amino acids: CASILAGVSYNEQFF.

The V call is TRBV3-1 (or the pseudogene TRBV3-2), the J call TRBJ1-6; tentatively, D is TRBD1 (5 bases). The CDR3 has 14 residues. The V gene's germline CDR1 is LGHDT and CDR2 YNNKEL (reference sequence). V was trimmed by 3 bases and J by 10 bases, leaving 13 bases between them. The CDR3 DNA sequence: TGTGCCAGCAGCCAGGCGACGACAGAATCACCCCTCCACTTT. It encodes CASSQATTESPLHF.

Concerning this clone: The junction departs from germline at one end; a sequencing error may be responsible. The V gene is TRBV7-9, the J gene TRBJ2-7; 8 nucleotides align to TRBD1. The CDR3 loop spans 13 amino acids. Germline CDR1 and CDR2: SEHNR and FQNEAQ (reference sequence). The DNA for the CDR3 is TGTGCCAGCAGCTCCGGACAGGGAACTCCATCCAACTTC. Translated, it gives CASSSGQGTPSNF. The full variable domain, its missing parts supplied by reference TRBV7-9 and TRBJ2-7, is DTGVSQNPRHKITKRGQNVTFRCDPISEHNRLYWYRQTLGQGPEFLTYFQNEAQLEKSRLLSDRFSAERPKGSFSTLEIQRTEQGDSAMYLCASSSGQGTPSNFGPGTRLTVT.